The 23 T cell receptor beta chains in this list originate from one sample, sequenced in a study of molecular identifiers for immune sequencing clone quantification. From the PCR reads, TCRdb called clonotypes with MiXCR, one entry per CDR3 protein. The top ten hold approximately 1.1% of the sample, which has 35,000 or so distinct CDR3 sequences, about a fifth seen once. Sequenced input: naive CD8+ T cells from blood, with Jurkat cell RNA spiked in. As to subset: FACS-sorted CD8+CD4-CCR7+CD45RA+ naive T cells. The receptors originated from a human donor in good health. Some libraries in this study had Jurkat cell RNA spiked in.

This clonotype came up many times. This sequence joins TRBV27 and TRBJ2-3; TRBD1 agrees at 7 bases. This CDR3 region has 12 residues. Germline loops: CDR1 MNHEY, CDR2 SMNVEV (reference sequence). V was clipped by 8 bases and J by 9 bases; unmatched bases: 8. The CDR3 spells CASGDGQATQYF. CDR3 coding DNA: TGTGCCAGCGGAGATGGACAGGCCACGCAGTATTTT.

This clonotype was found a few times. The V call is TRBV4-1, the J call TRBJ1-2; D gene uncertain. This CDR3 has 14 residues. From germline, CDR1 is MGHRA and CDR2 YSYEKL. With 3 bases removed from V and 7 bases from J, the gap between germline ends came to 15 bases. This CDR3 reads CASSQAGLLGGYTF. The DNA for the CDR3 is TGCGCCAGCAGCCAGGCCGGACTGTTAGGTGGCTACACCTTC.

This clonotype has at least ten counts. The chain uses TRBV4-2 and TRBJ2-2; D is uncertain. The V gene lost 4 bases and the J gene lost 7 bases, with 16 bases spanning the gap. Germline CDR1 and CDR2: LGHNA and YNFKEQ. There are 15 residues in the CDR3. In DNA, the CDR3 is TGTGCCAGCAGCCCAGAGGAAAGGGCCGGCGGGGAGCTGTTTTTT. Residues: CASSPEERAGGELFF.

The sample holds many counts of this clonotype. The V call is TRBV5-1, the J call TRBJ2-7, with D perhaps matching TRBD1 (6 bases). The germline gives CDR1 SGHRS, CDR2 YFSETQ. V shed 0 bases and J shed 4 bases, with 11 bases lying between them. The CDR3 sequence is 14 residues long. The CDR3 DNA reads TGCGCCAGCAGCTTGGTCCAGGGGTTTTACGAGCAGTACTTC. The encoded protein is CASSLVQGFYEQYF.

This clonotype occurred many times. This chain joins TRBV29-1 and TRBJ1-1, with a possible D match to TRBD1 (5 bases). Germline values: CDR1 SQVTM, CDR2 ANQGSEA. V lost 4 bases and J lost 3, with 12 bases in between. The CDR3 spans 13 residues. Written as DNA, the CDR3 is TGCAGCGTTGCTGACGGGACGTACACTGAAGCTTTCTTT. The encoded protein is CSVADGTYTEAFF.

This clonotype has just a few counts. This chain uses TRBV29-1 with TRBJ2-2; 7 bases are shared with TRBD1. The CDR3 is made up of 15 amino acids. With V trimmed by 1 base and J by 3 bases, 5 bases remained unmatched. Germline CDR1 reads SQVTM; CDR2 reads ANQGSEA. The CDR3 protein is CSVEVGDSYTGELFF. The CDR3 coding sequence is TGCAGCGTTGAAGTAGGGGACAGCTACACCGGGGAGCTGTTTTTT.

This clonotype was picked up many times. The rearrangement uses TRBV30 and TRBJ2-7; 13 positions match TRBD2. The CDR3 loop spans 15 amino acids. CDR1 and CDR2 from the germline V gene are GTSNPN and SVGIG (reference sequence). The ends lost 2 bases at V and 6 bases at J; junction bases unmatched: 7. CDR3 loop: CAWSRTSGRASEQYF. The CDR3 DNA sequence: TGTGCCTGGAGTAGAACTAGCGGGAGGGCCTCCGAGCAGTACTTC.

This clonotype was seen ten or more times. The chain uses TRBV19 and TRBJ2-7, with 7 bases lining up with TRBD2. The J segment lost 0 bases and the V segment lost 5 bases, leaving 4 bases of the junction unmatched. This CDR3 is 14 amino acids long. Germline values: CDR1 LNHDA, CDR2 SQIVND (reference sequence). CDR3 sequence (DNA): TGTGCCAGTAGTGGGAGCGGGGACTCCTACGAGCAGTACTTC. It is translated as CASSGSGDSYEQYF.

A few counts support this clonotype. V usage is TRBV25-1 and J usage is TRBJ2-5; D is ambiguous. Germline lookup yields CDR1 MGHDK and CDR2 SYGVNS. The CDR3 has 14 amino acids. Trimming left V 1 base short and J 3 bases short, with 9 bases between. The CDR3 DNA is TGTGCCAGCAGTGAATTCGACCTGGAAGAGACCCAGTACTTC. Translating it yields CASSEFDLEETQYF. Using reference TRBV25-1 and TRBJ2-5 for the parts outside the CDR3, the full variable domain is EADIYQTPRYLVIGTGKKITLECSQTMGHDKMYWYQQDPGMELHLIHYSYGVNSTEKGDLSSESTVSRIRTEHFPLTLESARPSHTSQYLCASSEFDLEETQYFGPGTRLLVL.

This clonotype was observed at least ten times. This chain uses TRBV11-2 with TRBJ2-3; D remains ambiguous. The germline V gene has CDR1 SGHAT and CDR2 FQNNGV. V dropped 5 bases and J dropped 2 bases, with 14 bases sitting between them. The CDR3 is 15 amino acids. The DNA of the CDR3 is TGTGCCAGCAGCGGAGCTCCTTCTTACACAGATACGCAGTATTTT. This codes for CASSGAPSYTDTQYF.

This clonotype has a count of ten or more. This chain links TRBV7-2 with TRBJ2-3; 11 nucleotides align to TRBD1. V lost 6 bases, J lost 4 bases, and 12 bases stayed unmatched. Germline V gene lookup returns CDR1 SGHTA and CDR2 FQGNSA. The CDR3 spans 17 residues. The CDR3 here is CASSSSTGTGGADTQYF. In DNA form, the CDR3 reads TGTGCCAGCAGTTCCTCAACCGGGACAGGGGGTGCAGATACGCAGTATTTT.

Many counts were recorded for this clonotype. This sequence joins TRBV4-3 and TRBJ2-2; D possibly matches TRBD1 or TRBD2 (5 bases each). Per germline, CDR1 LGHNA and CDR2 YSLEER. The CDR3 length is 15 residues. The V gene lost 2 bases and the J gene lost 7 bases, with 14 bases spanning the gap. The CDR3 DNA follows: TGCGCCAGCAGCCAACACCCACGGGACGGCGGGGAGCTGTTTTTT. This sequence encodes CASSQHPRDGGELFF.

This chain connects TRBV30 to TRBJ1-1; TRBD1 matches at 7 bases. The V gene end was trimmed by 0 bases and the J gene end by 7 bases; junction bases not matched to a gene: 11. The CDR3 spans 15 residues. CDR1 and CDR2 (germline): GTSNPN, SVGIG (reference sequence). CDR3: CAWSVQGGELYEAFF. DNA of the CDR3: TGTGCCTGGAGTGTACAAGGGGGCGAACTATATGAAGCTTTCTTT.

This clonotype was found a few times. The gene calls are TRBV12-3 or TRBV12-4 and TRBJ2-2; a weak D match, TRBD2 (5 bases). This CDR3 region has 14 residues. With 6 bases removed from V and 1 base from J, the gap between germline ends came to 9 bases. CDR3 sequence reads: CASRAERNTGELFF. The DNA of the CDR3 is TGTGCCAGCAGAGCGGAGAGGAACACCGGGGAGCTGTTTTTT.

This clonotype was found a few times. The chain joins TRBV27 to TRBJ2-1; D call uncertain. Between the trimmed V and J ends, which lost 4 bases and 3 bases, there was a span of 7 bases. Germline CDR1 and CDR2: MNHEY and SMNVEV (reference sequence). This CDR3 contains 13 residues. In DNA, the CDR3 is TGTGCCAGCAGTTCGACCTACTACAATGAGCAGTTCTTC. This gives the protein CASSSTYYNEQFF.

The CDR3: CASSPGGSGELFF. The CDR3 DNA follows: TGTGCCAGCAGCCCCGGCGGATCCGGGGAGCTGTTTTTT. This chain connects TRBV16 to TRBJ2-2; D remains unclear. V lost 4 bases and J lost 6, with 9 bases in between. The CDR3 loop spans 13 amino acids. The germline gives CDR1 KGHSY, CDR2 FQNENV.

As to this clonotype: A much bigger clone sits one base away, suggesting this may be a read error. V is TRBV2 and J is TRBJ2-1; D unclear. CDR3 size: 13 residues. V was pared by 1 base and J by 8 bases, with 9 bases between. Germline CDR1 is SNHLY and CDR2 is FYNNEI. CDR3 loop: CASSEEVGYEQFF. CDR3 sequence (DNA): TGTGCCAGCAGTGAAGAAGTTGGCTATGAGCAGTTCTTC.

The J gene is TRBJ2-1, the V gene TRBV14, with a weak D call TRBD1 (6 bases). V lost 3 bases to trimming and J lost 6 bases, with 15 bases between them. CDR3 length: 15 residues. Looked up from germline, CDR1 is SGHDN and CDR2 is FVKESK. The CDR3 loop reads CASSQGASRLNEQFF. DNA of the CDR3: TGTGCCAGCAGCCAGGGGGCTAGCCGCCTCAATGAGCAGTTCTTC.

This clonotype was detected a few times. The chain carries TRBV7-9 and TRBJ1-1; the D is unclear. The CDR3 has 11 residues. Germline V CDR1 and CDR2: SEHNR, FQNEAQ (reference sequence). V lost 5 bases and J 10 bases, leaving 11 bases between the germline ends. Written as DNA, the CDR3 is TGTGCCAGCAGCCCACCCCCTTTAGCTTTCTTT. Protein product: CASSPPPLAFF. Combining the CDR3 with reference TRBV7-9 and TRBJ1-1 gives the whole variable domain DTGVSQNPRHKITKRGQNVTFRCDPISEHNRLYWYRQTLGQGPEFLTYFQNEAQLEKSRLLSDRFSAERPKGSFSTLEIQRTEQGDSAMYLCASSPPPLAFFGQGTRLTVV.

This chain links TRBV15 with TRBJ2-7; D remains unclear. The germline V and J ends were trimmed by 0 bases and 3 bases, with 6 bases remaining between them. The germline V gene encodes CDR1 LNHNV and CDR2 YYDKDF (reference sequence). The CDR3 has 13 residues. This CDR3 reads CATSRDSSYEQYF. The CDR3 region has the DNA TGTGCCACCAGCAGAGATTCGAGCTACGAGCAGTACTTC.

This chain connects TRBV29-1 to TRBJ2-3, with TRBD2 matching over 8 bases. Trimming at V came to 5 bases and at J to 4 bases, leaving 11 bases not matched to a gene. The CDR3 has 15 amino acids. Germline V gene data show CDR1 as SQVTM and CDR2 as ANQGSEA. The CDR3 bases are TGCAGCGTTCAAAAAGGGACTAGGGTTCCAGATACGCAGTATTTT. Protein: CSVQKGTRVPDTQYF.

This clonotype was seen only once. A much larger clone lies a single base off, so this may be a read error. The rearrangement links TRBV3-2 to TRBJ2-7; whether TRBD1, the table's D call, matches the DNA was not checked. TRBV3-2 is flagged as a pseudogene. This CDR3 is built from 16 residues. The CDR3 reads CASSQDTGERGHEQYF. The CDR3 DNA reads as TGTGCCAGCAGCCAAGATACTGGCGAGAGGGGCCACGAGCAGTACTTC.

Concerning this clonotype itself: This sequence may be a read error, since a much larger clone differs from it by one base. The rearrangement uses TRBV4-1 and TRBJ1-5, with D hard to call. This CDR3 contains 14 residues. The ends were cut back, 0 bases at V and 4 bases at J, with 7 bases in the middle. Germline V lookup: CDR1 MGHRA, CDR2 YSYEKL. The CDR3 spells CASSQDSGNQPQHF. DNA of the CDR3: TGCGCCAGCAGCCAAGATTCGGGAAATCAGCCCCAGCATTTT.